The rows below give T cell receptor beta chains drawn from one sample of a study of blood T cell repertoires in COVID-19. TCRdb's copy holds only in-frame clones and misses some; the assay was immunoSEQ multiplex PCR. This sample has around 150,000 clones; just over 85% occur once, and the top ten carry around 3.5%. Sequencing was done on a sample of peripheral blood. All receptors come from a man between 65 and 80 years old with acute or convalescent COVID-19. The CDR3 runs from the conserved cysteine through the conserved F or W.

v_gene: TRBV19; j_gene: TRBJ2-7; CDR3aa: CASSPRGGEQYF
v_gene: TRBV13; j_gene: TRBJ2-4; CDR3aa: CASSPRTGGTDIQYF
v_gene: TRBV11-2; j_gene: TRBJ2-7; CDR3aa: CASSLGDRGEQYF
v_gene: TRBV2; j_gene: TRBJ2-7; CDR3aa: CASSDGGPYEQYF
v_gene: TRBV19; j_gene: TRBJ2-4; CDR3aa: CASKEQGAYSKNIQYF
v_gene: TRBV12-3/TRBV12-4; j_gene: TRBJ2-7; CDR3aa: CASSSSGPYEQYF
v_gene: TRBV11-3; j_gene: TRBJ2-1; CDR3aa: CASSLEGSGSYNEQFF
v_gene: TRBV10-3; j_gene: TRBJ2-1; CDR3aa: CAINDRAGRNNEQFF
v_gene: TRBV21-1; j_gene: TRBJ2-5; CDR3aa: CASSKSQRTPETQYF
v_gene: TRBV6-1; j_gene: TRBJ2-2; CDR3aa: CASSDLGGYAAGELFF
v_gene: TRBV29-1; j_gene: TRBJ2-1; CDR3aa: CSVETASGTPNEQFF
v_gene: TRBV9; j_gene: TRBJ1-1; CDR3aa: CASSVVTENTEAFF
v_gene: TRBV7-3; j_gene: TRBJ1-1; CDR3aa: CASSRRGEAEAFF
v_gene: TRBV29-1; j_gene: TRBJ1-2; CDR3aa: CSVGADRNYGYTF